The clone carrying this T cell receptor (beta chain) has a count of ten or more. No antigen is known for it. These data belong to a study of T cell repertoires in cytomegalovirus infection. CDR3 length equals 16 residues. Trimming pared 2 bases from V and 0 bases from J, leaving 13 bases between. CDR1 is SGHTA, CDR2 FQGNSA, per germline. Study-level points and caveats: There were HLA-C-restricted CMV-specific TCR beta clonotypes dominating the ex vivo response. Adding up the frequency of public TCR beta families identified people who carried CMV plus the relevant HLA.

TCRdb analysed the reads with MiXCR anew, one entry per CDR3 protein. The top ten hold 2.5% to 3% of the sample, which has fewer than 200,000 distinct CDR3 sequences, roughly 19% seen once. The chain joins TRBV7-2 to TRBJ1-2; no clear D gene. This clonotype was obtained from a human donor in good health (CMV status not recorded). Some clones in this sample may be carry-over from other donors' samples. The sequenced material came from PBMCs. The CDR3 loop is CASSLKVTQPNYGYTF. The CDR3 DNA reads TGTGCCAGCAGCTTAAAAGTGACCCAACCTAACTATGGCTACACCTTC. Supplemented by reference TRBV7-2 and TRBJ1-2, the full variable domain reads GAGVSQSPSNKVTEKGKDVELRCDPISGHTALYWYRQSLGQGLEFLIYFQGNSAPDKSGLPSDRFSAERTGGSVSTLTIQRTQQEDSAVYLCASSLKVTQPNYGYTFGSGTRLTVV.